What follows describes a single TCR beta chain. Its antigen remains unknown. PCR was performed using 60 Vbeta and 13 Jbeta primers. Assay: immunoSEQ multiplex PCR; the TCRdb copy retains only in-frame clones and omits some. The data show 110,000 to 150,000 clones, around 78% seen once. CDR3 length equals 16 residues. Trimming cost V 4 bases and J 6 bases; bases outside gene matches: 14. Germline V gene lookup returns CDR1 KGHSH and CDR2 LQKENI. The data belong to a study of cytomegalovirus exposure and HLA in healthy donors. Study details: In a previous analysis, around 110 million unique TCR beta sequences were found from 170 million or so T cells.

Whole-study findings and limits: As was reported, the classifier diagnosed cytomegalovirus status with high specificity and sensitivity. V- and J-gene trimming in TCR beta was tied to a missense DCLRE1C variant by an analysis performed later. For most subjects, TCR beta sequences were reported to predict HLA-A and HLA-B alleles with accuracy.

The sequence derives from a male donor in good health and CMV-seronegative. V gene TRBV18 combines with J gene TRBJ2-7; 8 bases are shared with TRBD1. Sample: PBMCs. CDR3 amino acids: CASSRLHGTGAAEQYF. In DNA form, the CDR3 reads TGTGCCAGCTCACGCCTGCACGGGACAGGAGCGGCCGAGCAGTACTTC.